The TCR beta chain under discussion was sequenced for a study of CD4 T cells in relation to SARS-CoV-2 and coronaviruses. Study in general: PBMCs were cultured with antigen for approximately nine days before TCR beta sequencing. The HLA restriction of the shared crossreactive spike epitopes was mapped.

As regards this clone: The antigen is unknown.

This CDR3 comprises 16 residues. Germline V gene sequence: CDR1 SGHRS, CDR2 YFSETQ. Trimming cost V 0 bases and J 9 bases, with 19 bases left between them. CD4+ T cells from unexposed donors were obtained before the COVID-19 pandemic (2011-2018). The cells were cultured for approximately ten days before CD4+ T cells were isolated. Cells permitting, SARS-CoV-2 S/N and four cold-coronavirus spikes were tested on unexposed-donor CD4+ T cells. Cultures received half-medium IL-2 refreshes on days 3 and 7. Sequencing was performed with immunoSEQ multiplex PCR; in TCRdb, only in-frame clones are kept and a portion is missing. Found here are around 24,000 clones, around 76% of them singletons; the top ten hold less than 11%.

The sequenced sample consisted of CD4+ T cells from PBMCs, cultured in vitro. This rearrangement joins TRBV5-1 to TRBJ2-1, with D perhaps TRBD1 or TRBD2 (5 bases each). This TCR was sampled from a human donor in good health. For the CDR3, the DNA is TGCGCCAGCAGCTTGGCCCCCGGGACCCCCGCGCTTGAGCAGTTCTTC. Its protein is CASSLAPGTPALEQFF.